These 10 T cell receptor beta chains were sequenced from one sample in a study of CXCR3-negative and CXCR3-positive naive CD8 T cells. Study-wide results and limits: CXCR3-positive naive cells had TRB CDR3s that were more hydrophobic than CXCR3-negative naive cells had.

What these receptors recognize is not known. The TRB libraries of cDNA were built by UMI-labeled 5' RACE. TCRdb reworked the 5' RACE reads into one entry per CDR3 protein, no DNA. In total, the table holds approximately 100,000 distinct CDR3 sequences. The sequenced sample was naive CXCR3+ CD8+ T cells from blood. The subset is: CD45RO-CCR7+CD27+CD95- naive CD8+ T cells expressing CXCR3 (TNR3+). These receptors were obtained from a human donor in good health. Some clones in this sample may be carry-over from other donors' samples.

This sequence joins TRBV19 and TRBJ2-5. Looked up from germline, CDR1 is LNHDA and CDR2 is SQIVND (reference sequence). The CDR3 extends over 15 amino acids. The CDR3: CASSIGGRLQETQYF.

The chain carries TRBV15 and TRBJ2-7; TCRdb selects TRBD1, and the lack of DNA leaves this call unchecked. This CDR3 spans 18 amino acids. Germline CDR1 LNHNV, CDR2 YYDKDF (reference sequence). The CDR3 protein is CATSRDLQGELSKYEQYF.

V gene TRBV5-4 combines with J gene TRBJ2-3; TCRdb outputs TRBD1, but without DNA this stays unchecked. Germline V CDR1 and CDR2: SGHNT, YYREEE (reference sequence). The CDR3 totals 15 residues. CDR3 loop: CASSPDRGLTDTQYF.

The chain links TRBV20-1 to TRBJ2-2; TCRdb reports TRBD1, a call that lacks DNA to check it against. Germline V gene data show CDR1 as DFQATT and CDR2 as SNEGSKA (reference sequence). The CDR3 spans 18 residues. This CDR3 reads CSAKVKDRGPFGTGELFF.

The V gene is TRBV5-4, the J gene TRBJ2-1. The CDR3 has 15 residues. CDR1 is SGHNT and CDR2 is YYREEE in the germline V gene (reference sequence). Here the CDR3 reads CASSLDRDQHNEQFF. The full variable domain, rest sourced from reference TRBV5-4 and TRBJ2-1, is ETGVTQSPTHLIKTRGQQVTLRCSSQSGHNTVSWYQQALGQGPQFIFQYYREEENGRGNFPPRFSGLQFPNYSSELNVNALELDDSALYLCASSLDRDQHNEQFFGPGTRLTVL.

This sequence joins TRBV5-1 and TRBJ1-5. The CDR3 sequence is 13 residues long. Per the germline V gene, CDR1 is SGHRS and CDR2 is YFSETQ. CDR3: CASSLHFNQPQHF. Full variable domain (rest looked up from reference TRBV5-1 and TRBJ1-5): KAGVTQTPRYLIKTRGQQVTLSCSPISGHRSVSWYQQTPGQGLQFLFEYFSETQRNKGNFPGRFSGRQFSNSRSEMNVSTLELGDSALYLCASSLHFNQPQHFGDGTRLSIL.

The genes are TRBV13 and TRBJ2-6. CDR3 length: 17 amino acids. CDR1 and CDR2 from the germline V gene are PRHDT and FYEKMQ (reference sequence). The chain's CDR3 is CASSLGLGFSGANVLTF.

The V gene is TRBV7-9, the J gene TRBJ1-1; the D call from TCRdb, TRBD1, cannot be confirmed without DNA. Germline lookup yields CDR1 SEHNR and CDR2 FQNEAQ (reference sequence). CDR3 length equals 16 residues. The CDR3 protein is CASSSGPGGWDTEAFF.

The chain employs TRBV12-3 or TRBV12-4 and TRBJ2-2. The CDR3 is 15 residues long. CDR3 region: CASSLYGSNTGELFF.

The CDR3 region is CASLGGPSYEQYF. The V and J genes are TRBV12-3 or TRBV12-4 and TRBJ2-7; lacking DNA, the TRBD1 call made by TCRdb goes unchecked. The CDR3 covers 13 residues.